This TCR beta chain was sequenced for a study of T cell responses to AZD1222 COVID-19 vaccine. Turning to this clone: Its cognate antigen is unknown.

Here immunoSEQ multiplex PCR was the method, and the copy in TCRdb shows in-frame clones only, minus some. The table records 84,000 or so clones, roughly 87% of them present only once. Notes on the study in general: Only a handful of AZD1222 recipients tested seropositive at baseline.

Trimming took 5 bases from V and 9 from J, leaving 11 bases between them. The CDR3 runs 12 residues. Germline V gene sequence: CDR1 KGHSH, CDR2 LQKENI. Here the sequenced sample was peripheral blood, taken on day 0 of AZD1222 vaccination. This chain links TRBV18 with TRBJ2-1; a possible D gene is TRBD2 (5 bases). The clonotype originates from an adult in good health. The CDR3, as DNA: TGTGCCAGCTCAACTACTAGAGTTGAGCAGTTCTTC. Amino acid sequence: CASSTTRVEQFF.